The rows below give T cell receptor beta chains drawn from one sample of a study of cytomegalovirus exposure and HLA in healthy donors. Produced via immunoSEQ multiplex PCR; TCRdb's table is partial and in-frame only. The sample table sets out roughly 41,000 clones. What was sequenced was PBMCs. The receptors were sampled from a woman in her forties in good health and CMV-seronegative. Each CDR3 is given with its conserved first and last residue. Each record gives: J gene, D gene, V gene, CDR3 protein, CDR3 DNA. A D gene is named only where the DNA matches it firmly.

>TRBJ1-2|TRBD1|TRBV6-5
CASSSGGYGYTF
TGTGCCAGCAGTTCAGGGGGATATGGCTACACCTTC
>TRBJ2-7|TRBD1|TRBV11-2
CASSRGTGEGYEQYF
TGTGCCAGCAGCCGGGGGACAGGTGAAGGGTACGAGCAGTACTTC
>TRBJ2-7|NA|TRBV28
CASTPWGDSAYEQYF
TGTGCCAGCACCCCCTGGGGGGACAGTGCCTACGAGCAGTACTTC
>TRBJ2-1|TRBD2|TRBV28
CASSEDTSGVYNEQFF
TGTGCCAGCAGTGAGGATACTAGCGGGGTATACAATGAGCAGTTCTTC
>TRBJ2-7|TRBD1|TRBV5-4
CASSASTGGQAYEQYF
TGTGCCAGCAGCGCGTCGACAGGGGGACAAGCCTACGAGCAGTACTTC
>TRBJ2-2|NA|TRBV5-4
CASSSRERGTGELFF
TGTGCCAGCAGCTCAAGGGAAAGGGGAACCGGGGAGCTGTTTTTT
>TRBJ2-5|TRBD2|TRBV10-3
CAISDLAGVSETQYF
TGTGCCATCAGTGACCTAGCGGGAGTGTCAGAGACCCAGTACTTC
>TRBJ2-7|TRBD2|TRBV5-1
CASSLVAGTSGYEQYF
TGCGCCAGCAGCTTGGTAGCCGGGACTAGCGGCTACGAGCAGTACTTC
>TRBJ1-4|TRBD1|TRBV9
CASSPGTGGGLPEKLFF
TGTGCCAGCAGCCCAGGGACAGGGGGCGGGTTGCCTGAAAAACTGTTTTTT
>TRBJ2-5|NA|TRBV19
CASSIATAWGTQYF
TGTGCCAGTAGTATAGCGACAGCCTGGGGGACCCAGTACTTC
>TRBJ2-1|NA|TRBV7-2
CASRGFNEQFF
TGTGCCAGCAGGGGCTTCAATGAGCAGTTCTTC
>TRBJ1-1|NA|TRBV5-1
CASSFGSQGYTEAFF
TGCGCCAGCAGCTTTGGGTCCCAGGGGTACACTGAAGCTTTCTTT
>TRBJ2-3|TRBD1|TRBV7-8
CASSSLDRGLSDTQYF
TGTGCCAGCAGCTCACTGGACAGGGGGCTTTCAGATACGCAGTATTTT
>TRBJ2-3|TRBD2|TRBV6-1
CASSEAAAGVPDTQYF
TGTGCCAGCAGTGAAGCTGCAGCGGGAGTCCCAGATACGCAGTATTTT
>TRBJ2-1|NA|TRBV11-3
CASSPSDGSSYNEQFF
TGTGCCAGCAGCCCCTCGGACGGGAGCTCCTACAATGAGCAGTTCTTC
>TRBJ2-3|TRBD2|TRBV5-4
CASSQERGGQYF
TGTGCCAGCAGCCAGGAGCGGGGAGGGCAGTATTTT
>TRBJ2-7|TRBD1|TRBV27
CASSSPSRDRASEQYF
TGTGCCAGCAGTTCTCCGTCCCGGGACAGGGCCTCCGAGCAGTACTTC
>TRBJ1-5|TRBD1|TRBV23-1
CASSQMGQGSDQPQHF
TGCGCCAGCAGTCAAATGGGACAGGGGTCCGATCAGCCCCAGCATTTT
>TRBJ1-2|NA|TRBV4-3
CASSQVAGDGYTF
TGCGCCAGCAGCCAAGTGGCAGGCGATGGCTACACCTTC
>TRBJ2-7|TRBD2|TRBV29-1
CSVGEGTYEQYF
TGCAGCGTTGGGGAGGGAACCTACGAGCAGTACTTC
>TRBJ2-2|TRBD2|TRBV7-9
CASRLVPSTSGKNTGELFF
TGTGCCAGCAGGTTGGTCCCCTCGACTAGCGGGAAGAACACCGGGGAGCTGTTTTTT
>TRBJ1-4|NA|TRBV9
CASSSRVGKLFF
TGTGCCAGCAGCTCGCGGGTGGGGAAACTGTTTTTT
>TRBJ1-2|TRBD1|TRBV28
CASSLLTGELGYTF
TGTGCCAGCAGTTTACTTACAGGGGAGTTGGGCTACACCTTC
>TRBJ2-3|NA|TRBV5-1
CASSLGGPTDTQYF
TGCGCCAGCAGCTTGGGAGGTCCCACAGATACGCAGTATTTT
>TRBJ2-1|NA|TRBV5-1
CASSAARVNFGNEQFF
TGCGCCAGCAGCGCGGCGCGGGTGAACTTTGGCAATGAGCAGTTCTTC
>TRBJ1-2|NA|TRBV9
CASSVTQGGKGYGYTF
TGTGCCAGCAGCGTAACTCAAGGGGGAAAGGGGTATGGCTACACCTTC
>TRBJ2-3|TRBD2|TRBV5-1
CASSLGNSGATDTQYF
TGCGCCAGCAGCTTGGGAAACAGCGGGGCCACAGATACGCAGTATTTT
>TRBJ1-2|NA|TRBV7-6
CASSLGLDYGYTF
TGTGCCAGCAGCTTGGGCCTGGACTATGGCTACACCTTC
>TRBJ2-5|NA|TRBV7-2
CASSPGEGQETQYF
TGTGCCAGCAGCCCAGGGGAGGGGCAAGAGACCCAGTACTTC
>TRBJ1-1|TRBD1|TRBV5-6
CASRLTGTHTEAFF
TGTGCCAGCAGGTTGACAGGGACCCACACTGAAGCTTTCTTT
>TRBJ1-2|NA|TRBV6-1
CASSEGRIVGYGYTF
TGTGCCAGCAGTGAAGGGCGGATTGTAGGCTATGGCTACACCTTC
>TRBJ2-3|NA|TRBV5-1
CASSFSGLTDTQYF
TGCGCCAGCAGCTTCTCCGGACTCACAGATACGCAGTATTTT
>TRBJ2-7|TRBD2|TRBV27
CASSSLAGVEYEQYF
TGTGCCAGCAGTTCCCTAGCGGGAGTTGAATACGAGCAGTACTTC
>TRBJ2-3|NA|TRBV9
CASSDHTDTQYF
TGTGCCAGCAGCGATCACACAGATACGCAGTATTTT
>TRBJ1-1|TRBD1|TRBV9
CASSADQGGEAFF
TGTGCCAGCAGCGCTGACCAGGGGGGTGAAGCTTTCTTT